This TCR beta chain was sequenced during a study of blood T cell repertoires in COVID-19. Across the study: Italy, Spain and the United States were the sources of the convalescent and acute COVID-19 samples. From T cells, B-cell-depleted T cells, or PBMCs came the material, which was cDNA or gDNA.

This CDR3 has 16 amino acids. Germline loops: CDR1 SGHRS, CDR2 YFSETQ. Unmatched junction bases numbered 7, after V lost 4 bases and J lost 1 base. It was during active infection that Seattle patients were enrolled and then longitudinally followed. Original processing notes: Cell counts per sample came from amplifying reference gene primers. Only in-frame clones appear in the TCRdb table, and some are missing; sequencing was by immunoSEQ multiplex PCR. V and J calls and clone size are copied from that table; D and trimming were computed from the DNA. Of around 120,000 clones in the sample, more than 75% were seen once.

This chain uses TRBV5-1 with TRBJ1-1; 10 positions match TRBD1. The clonotype was recovered from a man aged 55 to 70 with COVID-19, enrolled during active disease. Sequenced input: peripheral blood. The CDR3 bases are TGCGCCAGCAGCCGACAGGGGGCGGGACGGAACACTGAAGCTTTCTTT. Translation gives CASSRQGAGRNTEAFF.